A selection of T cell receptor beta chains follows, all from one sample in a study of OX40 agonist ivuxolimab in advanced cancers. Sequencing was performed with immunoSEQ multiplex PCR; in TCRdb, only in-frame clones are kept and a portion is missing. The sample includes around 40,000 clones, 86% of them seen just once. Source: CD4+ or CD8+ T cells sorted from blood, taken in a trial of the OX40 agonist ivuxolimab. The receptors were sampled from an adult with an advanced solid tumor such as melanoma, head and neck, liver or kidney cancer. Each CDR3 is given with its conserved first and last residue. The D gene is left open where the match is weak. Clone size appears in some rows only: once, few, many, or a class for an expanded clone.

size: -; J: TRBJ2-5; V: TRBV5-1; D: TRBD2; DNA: TGCGCCAGCACCCCCGGGGGGGAGACCCAGTACTTC; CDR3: CASTPGGETQYF
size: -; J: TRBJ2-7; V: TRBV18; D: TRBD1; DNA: TGTGCCAGCTCACCGACCGGGACAGGGGCCTACGAGCAGTACTTC; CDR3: CASSPTGTGAYEQYF
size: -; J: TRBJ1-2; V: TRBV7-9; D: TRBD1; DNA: TGTGCCAGCAGCCTAAGAATGACAGGGGAGGATGGCTACACCTTC; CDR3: CASSLRMTGEDGYTF
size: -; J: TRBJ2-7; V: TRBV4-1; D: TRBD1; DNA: TGCGCCAGCAGCCAGGCGACAGGGGGAAGGGACGAGCAGTACTTC; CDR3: CASSQATGGRDEQYF
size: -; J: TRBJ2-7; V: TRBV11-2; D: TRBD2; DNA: TGTGCCAGCAGCCATCGGACTAGCGGGAACGAGCAGTACTTC; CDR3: CASSHRTSGNEQYF
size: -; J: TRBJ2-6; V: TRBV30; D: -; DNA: TGTGCCTGGAGTGTGGGACGGAGCTCTGGGGCCAACGTCCTGACTTTC; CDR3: CAWSVGRSSGANVLTF
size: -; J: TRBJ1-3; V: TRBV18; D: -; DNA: TGTGCCAGCTCACCGGGGGGGTACGATGGAAACACCATATATTTT; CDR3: CASSPGGYDGNTIYF
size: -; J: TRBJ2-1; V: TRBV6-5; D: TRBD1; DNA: TGTGCCAGCACGGACAGGAACAATGAGCAGTTCTTC; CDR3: CASTDRNNEQFF
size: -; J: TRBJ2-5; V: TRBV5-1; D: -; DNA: TGCGCCAGCTCTAGGAACGAACGGGGTTTGAAAGAGACCCAGTACTTC; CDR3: CASSRNERGLKETQYF
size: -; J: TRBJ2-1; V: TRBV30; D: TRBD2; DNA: TGTGCCTGTAGCGGGAGCTCCTACAATGAGCAGTTCTTC; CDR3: CACSGSSYNEQFF
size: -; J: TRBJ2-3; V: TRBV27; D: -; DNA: TGTGCCAGCAGTTTCTCGCACCTTAGCACAGATACGCAGTATTTT; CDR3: CASSFSHLSTDTQYF
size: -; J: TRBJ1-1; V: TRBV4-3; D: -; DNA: TGCGCCAGCAGCCGAGAAATGGAGGTCGGGTACACTGAAGCTTTCTTT; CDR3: CASSREMEVGYTEAFF
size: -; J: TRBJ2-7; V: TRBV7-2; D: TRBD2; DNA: TGTGCCAGCAGCTTAGGCGGGGGGGCGTACGAGCAGTACTTC; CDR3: CASSLGGGAYEQYF
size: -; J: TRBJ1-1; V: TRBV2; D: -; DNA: TGTGCCAGCAAAGCGAGCATGAACACTGAAGCTTTCTTT; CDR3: CASKASMNTEAFF
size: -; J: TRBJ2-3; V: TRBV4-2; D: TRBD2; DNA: TGTGCCAGCAGCCCCCGGGGGGGGACTTCCACAGATACGCAGTATTTT; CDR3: CASSPRGGTSTDTQYF
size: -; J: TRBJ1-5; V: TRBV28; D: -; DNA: TGTGCCAGCAGCCCCTGGGGATATAGCAATCAGCCCCAGCATTTT; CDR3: CASSPWGYSNQPQHF
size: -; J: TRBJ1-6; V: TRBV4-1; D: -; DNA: TGCGCCAGCAGCCGGAGCTCCTATAATTCACCCCTCCACTTT; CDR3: CASSRSSYNSPLHF
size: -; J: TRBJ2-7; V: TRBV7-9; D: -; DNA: TGTGCCAGCAGCCCCGTGGATCGGTCCTCCTACGAGCAGTACTTC; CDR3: CASSPVDRSSYEQYF
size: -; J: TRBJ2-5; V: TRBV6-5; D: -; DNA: TGTGCCAGCAGAAGAGGGCTGTACCAAGAGACCCAGTACTTC; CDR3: CASRRGLYQETQYF
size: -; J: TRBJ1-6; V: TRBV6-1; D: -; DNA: TGTGCCAGCAGTGAAGAGGTCCGGATGAATTCACCCCTCCACTTT; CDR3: CASSEEVRMNSPLHF
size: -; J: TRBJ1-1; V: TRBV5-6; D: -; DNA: TGTGCCAGCAGCCGGGGGAGCAGGGAAGCTTTCTTT; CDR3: CASSRGSREAFF
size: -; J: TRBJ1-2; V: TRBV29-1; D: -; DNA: TGCAGCGTCGAGGGGCAGGGTGTACCCTATGGCTACACCTTC; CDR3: CSVEGQGVPYGYTF
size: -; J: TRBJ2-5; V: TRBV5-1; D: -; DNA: TGCGCCAGCAAGAAGTGGGACGGCCAAGAGACCCAGTACTTC; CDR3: CASKKWDGQETQYF
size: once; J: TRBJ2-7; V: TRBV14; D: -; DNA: TGTGCCAGCAGCCGGGCAGAGCACCCAGACTACGAGCAGTACTTC; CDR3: CASSRAEHPDYEQYF
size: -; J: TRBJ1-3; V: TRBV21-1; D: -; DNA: TGTGCCAGCAGCAACAAGGGGTGGTCCGCCACACACTCTGGAAACACCATATATTTT; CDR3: CASSNKGWSATHSGNTIYF
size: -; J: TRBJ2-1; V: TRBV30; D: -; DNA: TGTGCCTGGAGTGTAGGAGGGACCCACAATGAGCAGTTCTTC; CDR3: CAWSVGGTHNEQFF
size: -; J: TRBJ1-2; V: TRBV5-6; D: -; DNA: TGTGCCAGCAGCTTGCAACGGAGCAACTATGGCTACACCTTC; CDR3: CASSLQRSNYGYTF
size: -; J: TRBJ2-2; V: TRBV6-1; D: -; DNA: TGTGCCAGCAGTGATGAAGTTTATTGGACAGAGAACACCGGGGAGCTGTTTTTT; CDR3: CASSDEVYWTENTGELFF
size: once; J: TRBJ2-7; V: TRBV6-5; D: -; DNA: TGTGCCAGCAGTTCCCCAGGGGCGCGGAGCGAGCAGTACTTC; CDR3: CASSSPGARSEQYF
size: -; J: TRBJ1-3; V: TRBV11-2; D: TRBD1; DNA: TGTGCCAGCAGCTCCGCCAGGGGGCTGGCTGGAAACACCATATATTTT; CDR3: CASSSARGLAGNTIYF
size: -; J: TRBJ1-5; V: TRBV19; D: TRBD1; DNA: TGTGCCAGTACCACGGCCTGGGACAGGGTAACCCAGCATTTT; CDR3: CASTTAWDRVTQHF
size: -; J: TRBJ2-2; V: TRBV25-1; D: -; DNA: TGTGCCAGCAGTACCCCGGGACTGGTGAACACCGGGGAGCTGTTTTTT; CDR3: CASSTPGLVNTGELFF
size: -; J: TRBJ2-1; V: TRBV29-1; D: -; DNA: TGCAGCGTTGAAGGGGATAGTAGGCTCTCCTACAATGAGCAGTTCTTC; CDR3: CSVEGDSRLSYNEQFF
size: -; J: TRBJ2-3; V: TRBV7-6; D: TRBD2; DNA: TGTGCCAGCAGCTTAGGCGGGAGGGGATCAGATACGCAGTATTTT; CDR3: CASSLGGRGSDTQYF
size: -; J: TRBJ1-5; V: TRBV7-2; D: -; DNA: TGTGCCAGCAGCCTGCACAGGGAAAAATACAATCAGCCCCAGCATTTT; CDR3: CASSLHREKYNQPQHF
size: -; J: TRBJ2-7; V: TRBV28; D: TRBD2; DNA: TGTGCCAGCAGTTCACGGTGGGGGGGACTACTCTCCTACGAGCAGTACTTC; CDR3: CASSSRWGGLLSYEQYF
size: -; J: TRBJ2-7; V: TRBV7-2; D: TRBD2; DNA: TGTGCCAGCAGAGGACTAGCGGGAGGCCCCTCCTACGAGCAGTACTTC; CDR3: CASRGLAGGPSYEQYF
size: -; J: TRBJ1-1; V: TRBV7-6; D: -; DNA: TGTGCCAGCAGCTCCGTCGTGGGGGCTGAAGCTTTCTTT; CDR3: CASSSVVGAEAFF
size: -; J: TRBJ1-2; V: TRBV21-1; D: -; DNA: TGTGCCAGCAGCCTCCTCGTGGGATCAGGGGGCTACACCTTC; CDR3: CASSLLVGSGGYTF
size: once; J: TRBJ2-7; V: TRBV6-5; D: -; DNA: TGTGCCAGCAGTTACGGGTTGGACTCCTACGAGCAGTACTTC; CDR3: CASSYGLDSYEQYF
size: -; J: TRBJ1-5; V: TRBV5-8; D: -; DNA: TGCGCCAGCAGCCCTCGACGGTATAGCAATCAGCCCCAGCATTTT; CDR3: CASSPRRYSNQPQHF
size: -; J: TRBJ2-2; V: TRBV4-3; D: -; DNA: TGCGCCAGCAGCCAAGTGTTCACCGGGGAGCTGTTTTTT; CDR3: CASSQVFTGELFF
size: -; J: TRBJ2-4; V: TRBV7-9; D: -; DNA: TGTGCCAGCAGCTTGGGGGACGCCAAAAACATTCAGTACTTC; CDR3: CASSLGDAKNIQYF
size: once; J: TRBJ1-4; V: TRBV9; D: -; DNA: TGTGCCAGCAGCGCACAGGGATCTAATGAAAAACTGTTTTTT; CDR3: CASSAQGSNEKLFF
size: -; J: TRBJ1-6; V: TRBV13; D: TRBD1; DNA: TGTGCCAGCAGCCTCAGGGGGGCTAATTCACCCCTCCACTTT; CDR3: CASSLRGANSPLHF
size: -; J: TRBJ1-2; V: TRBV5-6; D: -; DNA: TGTGCCAGCAGCTCGGGACCTAACTATGGCTACACCTTC; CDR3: CASSSGPNYGYTF
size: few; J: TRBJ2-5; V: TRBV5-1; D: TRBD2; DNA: TGCGCCAGCAGCTCCGGGACTAGCGGGGTACAAGAGACCCAGTACTTC; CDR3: CASSSGTSGVQETQYF
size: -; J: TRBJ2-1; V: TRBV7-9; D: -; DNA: TGTGCCAGCAGCTTCTTAGGTGGTGAGCAGTTCTTC; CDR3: CASSFLGGEQFF
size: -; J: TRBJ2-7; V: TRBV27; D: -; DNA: TGTGCCAGCAGCACGACTTCATCCTACGAGCAGTACTTC; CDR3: CASSTTSSYEQYF
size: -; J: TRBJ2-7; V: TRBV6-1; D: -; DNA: TGTGCCAGCAGTGAACAGGGGAGCTCCTACGAGCAGTACTTC; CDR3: CASSEQGSSYEQYF
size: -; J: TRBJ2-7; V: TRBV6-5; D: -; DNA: TGTGCCAGCAGTTACTCACAATCCCTCTACGAGCAGTACTTC; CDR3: CASSYSQSLYEQYF
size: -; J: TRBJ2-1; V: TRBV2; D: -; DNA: TGTGCCAGCAGTGAAAGGTGGGGAAAGGAGAATGAGCAGTTCTTC; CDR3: CASSERWGKENEQFF
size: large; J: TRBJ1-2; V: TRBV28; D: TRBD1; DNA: TGTGCCAGCAGTCTCCCCTCACGGACAGGGGGCCTCTATGGCTACACCTTC; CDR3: CASSLPSRTGGLYGYTF
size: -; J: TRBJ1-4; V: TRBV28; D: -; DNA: TGTGCCAGCAGCCTGCCGGACGGGGGGAATGAAAAACTGTTTTTT; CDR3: CASSLPDGGNEKLFF